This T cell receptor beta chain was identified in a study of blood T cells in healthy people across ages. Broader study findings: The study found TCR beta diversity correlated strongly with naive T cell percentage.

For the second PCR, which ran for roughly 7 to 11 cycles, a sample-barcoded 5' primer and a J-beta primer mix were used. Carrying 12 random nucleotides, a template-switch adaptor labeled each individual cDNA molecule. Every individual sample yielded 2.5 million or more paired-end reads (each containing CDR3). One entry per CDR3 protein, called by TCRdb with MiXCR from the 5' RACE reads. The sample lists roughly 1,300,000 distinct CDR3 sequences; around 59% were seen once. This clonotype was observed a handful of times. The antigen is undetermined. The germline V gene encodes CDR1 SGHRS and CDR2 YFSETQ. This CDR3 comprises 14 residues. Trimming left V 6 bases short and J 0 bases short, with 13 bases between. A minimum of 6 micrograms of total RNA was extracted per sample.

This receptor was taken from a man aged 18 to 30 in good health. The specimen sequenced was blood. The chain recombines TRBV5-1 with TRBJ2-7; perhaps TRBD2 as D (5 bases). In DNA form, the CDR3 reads TGCGCCAGCACCTCAGGCACTAGCTCCTACGAGCAGTACTTC. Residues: CASTSGTSSYEQYF. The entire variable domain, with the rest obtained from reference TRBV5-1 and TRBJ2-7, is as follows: KAGVTQTPRYLIKTRGQQVTLSCSPISGHRSVSWYQQTPGQGLQFLFEYFSETQRNKGNFPGRFSGRQFSNSRSEMNVSTLELGDSALYLCASTSGTSSYEQYFGPGTRLTVT.